The next 9 T cell receptor beta chains were all read from a single sample in a study of response to subunit inactivated influenza vaccine. Using its own MiXCR run on the RT-PCR reads, TCRdb lists one record per CDR3 protein. The table records roughly 780,000 distinct CDR3 sequences, 18% of them present only once. Material: PBMCs from blood, obtained roughly 5 days after vaccination. These receptors originate from a man in his fifties who received an inactivated influenza vaccine.

The table lists this clonotype with a few counts. This chain uses TRBV12-3 or TRBV12-4 with TRBJ2-7; D is perhaps TRBD2 (6 bases). The CDR3 spans 14 residues. The V gene lost 8 bases and the J gene lost 0 bases, with 14 bases spanning the gap. The CDR3, as DNA: TGTGCCAGCGCTGCCGGGACTGGCTCCTACGAGCAGTACTTC. This codes for CASAAGTGSYEQYF.

This clonotype was picked up a small number of times. The chain is built from TRBV7-7 and TRBJ2-3, with 8 bases fitting TRBD2. The CDR3 length is 16 residues. Germline V gene data show CDR1 as SSHAT and CDR2 as FNYEAQ (reference sequence). V lost 5 bases to trimming and J lost 0 bases; unmatched junction nucleotides: 7. The CDR3 nucleotides are TGTGCCAGCAGCCCAAGCGGGAGAGGAAGCACAGATACGCAGTATTTT. It codes for CASSPSGRGSTDTQYF.

This clonotype was found a few times. This chain uses TRBV28 with TRBJ2-6, with 7 positions matching TRBD1. The CDR3 runs 17 residues. Germline V gene lookup returns CDR1 MDHEN and CDR2 SYDVKM. J was trimmed by 1 base and V by 6 bases; bases with no gene match: 9. The CDR3 is CASRPGQRVSGANVLTF. The DNA for the CDR3 is TGTGCCAGCAGACCGGGACAGAGGGTATCTGGGGCCAACGTCCTGACTTTC.

This clonotype has ten or more counts. The chain has TRBV25-1 and TRBJ2-7; 10 positions agree with TRBD1. The CDR3 totals 15 residues. CDR1 and CDR2 (germline): MGHDK, SYGVNS. The ends lost 5 bases at V and 4 bases at J; junction bases unmatched: 8. The CDR3 DNA sequence: TGTGCCAGCAGTCCCCGGACAGGGGGTCTATACGAGCAGTACTTC. It codes for CASSPRTGGLYEQYF.

This clonotype showed up just a few times. J is TRBJ2-5 and V is TRBV2; tentative D call: TRBD2 (6 bases). Germline CDR1 reads SNHLY; CDR2 reads FYNNEI. Trimming shortened V by 4 bases and J by 5 bases, and 14 bases separated the two germline ends. The length of the CDR3 is 14 residues. CDR3 in DNA: TGTGCCAGCAGTGCGACACTAGCTTGGGAGACCCAGTACTTC. Translated, it gives CASSATLAWETQYF.

This clonotype has only a few counts. The chain joins TRBV10-3 to TRBJ2-3; perhaps D is TRBD1 or TRBD2 (5 bases each). Trimming pared 4 bases from V and 2 bases from J, leaving 7 bases between. The CDR3 consists of 13 residues. The germline V gene encodes CDR1 ENHRY and CDR2 SYGVKD. For the CDR3, the DNA is TGTGCCATCAGTGGGGGGTCCACAGATACGCAGTATTTT. This codes for CAISGGSTDTQYF.

This clonotype has a count of ten or more. The chain is built from TRBV2 and TRBJ2-5; a weak D match, TRBD2 (6 bases). This CDR3 has 13 residues. Between the trimmed V and J ends, which lost 6 bases and 2 bases, there was a span of 10 bases. Per germline, CDR1 SNHLY and CDR2 FYNNEI. This chain's CDR3 is CASSVGTQETQYF. CDR3 DNA sequence: TGTGCCAGCAGCGTCGGGACTCAAGAGACCCAGTACTTC.

Ten or more counts support this clonotype. The chain couples TRBV7-8 to TRBJ2-2; perhaps TRBD1 as D (6 bases). The length of the CDR3 is 15 residues. The V gene's germline CDR1 is SGHVS and CDR2 FQNEAQ. Trimming left V 6 bases short and J 0 bases short, with 11 bases between. The CDR3 reads CASSSQGSNTGELFF. The CDR3 bases are TGTGCCAGCAGTTCACAGGGATCGAACACCGGGGAGCTGTTTTTT.

This clonotype was counted at least ten times. The rearrangement joins TRBV12-3 or TRBV12-4 to TRBJ1-5, with TRBD1 identical over 11 bases. V gave up 5 bases and J gave up 4 bases; unmatched junction bases: 4. The CDR3 contains 15 residues. The CDR3 spells CASSPGTGGNQPQHF. DNA of the CDR3: TGTGCCAGCAGTCCCGGGACAGGGGGAAATCAGCCCCAGCATTTT.